The clone carrying this T cell receptor (beta chain) was recorded at least ten times. No antigen is known for it. Original processing notes: Between-group CDR3 differences, defined by clinicopathological status, yielded a distant-metastasis classifier for papillary thyroid cancer. Via MiXCR, TCRdb re-called the PCR reads. TCRdb's processing, not the study's, gives the V and J calls here. The sample carries around 45,000 clones, approximately 3% recorded once. The record originates from a study of metastatic and nonmetastatic thyroid tumors. Study summary: The authors compared repertoires across blood and tumor or nodule tissue from malignant and benign thyroid patients.

The CDR3 spans 13 residues. Germline assignment: CDR1 SGHNT and CDR2 YYREEE (reference sequence). V gave up 6 bases and J gave up 8 bases, with 15 bases separating them. Study findings and constraints: When malignant thyroid tumors were compared with benign nodules, TCR beta diversity was reportedly significantly higher in the malignant tumors. This held in both blood and tumor samples.

Patients had received no treatment of any kind before thyroid surgery. The specimen sequenced was blood. The receptor was derived from a female donor with papillary thyroid cancer or a benign thyroid nodule (not recorded which). Some clones in this sample may be carry-over from other donors' samples. V gene TRBV5-4 combines with J gene TRBJ2-1; unclear D gene. CDR3 DNA sequence: TGTGCCAGCAACTTTGCCGGCGGAGATGAGCAGTTCTTC. Translated: CASNFAGGDEQFF.